This T cell receptor (beta chain) is from a study of T cell responses to AZD1222 COVID-19 vaccine. Findings and limits, study-wide: Only a handful of individuals given AZD1222 were seropositive at baseline.

Notes on this clone: Its specificity is not known.

Sequencing was performed with immunoSEQ multiplex PCR; in TCRdb, only in-frame clones are kept and a portion is missing. The repertoire holds about 160,000 clones, with approximately 87% as singletons. The CDR3 is 16 amino acids. The ends were cut back, 2 bases at V and 5 bases at J, with 18 bases in the middle. Germline V lookup: CDR1 SGHNT, CDR2 YYREEE (reference sequence). Some second doses came at about 4 weeks and others at about 12 weeks; these were pooled. The chain has TRBV5-4 and TRBJ2-3; perhaps D is TRBD1 or TRBD2 (6 bases each). This specimen consisted of peripheral blood, obtained 28 days after the second AZD1222 dose. This receptor was identified in an adult who received the AZD1222 COVID-19 vaccine. The CDR3 here is CASSLASGGDEDTQYF. In DNA, the CDR3 is TGTGCCAGCAGCTTAGCGTCCGGGGGCGATGAAGATACGCAGTATTTT. Variable domain in full (rest from reference TRBV5-4 and TRBJ2-3): ETGVTQSPTHLIKTRGQQVTLRCSSQSGHNTVSWYQQALGQGPQFIFQYYREEENGRGNFPPRFSGLQFPNYSSELNVNALELDDSALYLCASSLASGGDEDTQYFGPGTRLTVL.